This T cell receptor (beta chain) is from a study of T-cell reconstitution after alpha-beta-depleted transplantation in children. J was trimmed by 7 bases and V by 3 bases; bases with no gene match: 9. Germline values: CDR1 SGHRS, CDR2 YFSETQ. The CDR3 consists of 16 residues. This clonotype has more than one count but fewer than ten. Unique molecular identifiers were incorporated into the prepared TCRbeta library. Each CDR3 protein is one row after TCRdb ran MiXCR on the PCR reads. The sample records hundreds of thousands of distinct CDR3 sequences, approximately 9.5% being singletons. The source is a human donor who donated a stem cell graft to a child with acute lymphoblastic leukemia. Material: PBMCs from the stem cell graft donor, obtained from the stem cell graft. The J gene is TRBJ2-2, the V gene TRBV5-1, with 10 positions matching TRBD2. The CDR3 region is CASSSRERGGHGELFF. The CDR3 coding sequence is TGCGCCAGCAGCTCGCGTGAGCGGGGGGGCCACGGGGAGCTGTTTTTT. Variable domain in full (rest from reference TRBV5-1 and TRBJ2-2): KAGVTQTPRYLIKTRGQQVTLSCSPISGHRSVSWYQQTPGQGLQFLFEYFSETQRNKGNFPGRFSGRQFSNSRSEMNVSTLELGDSALYLCASSSRERGGHGELFFGEGSRLTVL.